The present entry profiles one T cell receptor (beta chain) with its context. The antigen remains undetermined. This CDR3 spans 15 amino acids. Germline CDR1 SEHNR, CDR2 FQNEAQ (reference sequence). Trimming cost V 3 bases and J 1 base, with 7 bases left between them. The TCR beta library used iRepertoire HTBI primers with Arm-PCR amplification of CDR3. TCRdb processed the multiplex PCR reads anew with MiXCR; each CDR3 protein has one entry. This sample has over 500,000 distinct CDR3 sequences, with 16% found just once. The data belong to a study of regulatory T cells in long-lasting Graves disease. Notes on the study in general: Sample size was small, which may have lowered accuracy.

Noted time point: newly diagnosed GD, antithyroid drugs for less than 3 months. Generation of the TCR library employed RNA extracted from PBMCs. These data also formed part of another study, on T cells in Graves' hyperthyroidism and ophthalmopathy.

The sequence derives from a man aged 18 to 30 with Graves disease. Specimen: peripheral blood mononuclear cells (PBMCs), collected at new diagnosis, from a patient treated with antithyroid drugs. The gene calls are TRBV7-9 and TRBJ2-6; unclear D gene. CDR3 nucleotides: TGTGCCAGCAGCTTCTATCGATCTGGGGCCAACGTCCTGACTTTC. Encoded protein: CASSFYRSGANVLTF.